The source of this TCR beta chain is a study of post-analysis software for immune sequencing data. Regarding the study as a whole: The authors found that F measure strongly co-clustered same-batch samples.

About this clonotype itself: Its antigen is not identified.

Unique molecular identifiers were carried by the TCR beta cDNA libraries. TCRdb re-derived calls from the PCR reads in MiXCR, one entry per CDR3 protein. The sample records about 160,000 distinct CDR3 sequences, around 36% being singletons. The sequenced sample was blood, obtained after autologous hematopoietic stem cell transplantation. This receptor was taken from a girl under 18 with multiple sclerosis.

DNA of the CDR3: TGTGCCAGCAGCTCCACCACTAGCGCGGATTACAAGCAGTACTTC. Residues: CASSSTTSADYKQYF. The V call is TRBV13, the J call TRBJ2-4; 7 bases map to TRBD2. Germline V lookup: CDR1 PRHDT, CDR2 FYEKMQ (reference sequence). CDR3 length equals 15 residues. V lost 4 bases to trimming and J lost 13 bases; unmatched junction nucleotides: 16.